The 20 T cell receptor beta chains below all came from one sample that was sequenced in a study of T cells in Graves' hyperthyroidism and ophthalmopathy. RNA transcripts were the template for amplifying TCR beta CDR3 regions. HTBI primers were the set used in a first-round RT-PCR of the TCR CDR3. One entry per CDR3 protein, called by TCRdb with MiXCR from the multiplex PCR reads. The table records around 580,000 distinct CDR3 sequences, 40% to 55% of them present only once. The sequencing sample was made of peripheral blood or thyroid tissue (not recorded which). All receptors derive from a young woman with Graves' hyperthyroidism.

The rearrangement links TRBV7-8 to TRBJ1-1; D is unresolved. There are 17 residues in the CDR3. V was shortened by 1 base and J by 0 bases, with 15 bases between the two germline ends. Germline lookup yields CDR1 SGHVS and CDR2 FQNEAQ. The CDR3 here is CASSLGRVLYLNTEAFF. For the CDR3, the DNA is TGTGCCAGCAGCTTAGGTCGGGTCCTCTACCTGAACACTGAAGCTTTCTTT.

This clonotype was seen at least ten times. The V and J genes are TRBV12-3 or TRBV12-4 and TRBJ2-2; D unresolved. The ends were cut back, 2 bases at V and 5 bases at J, with 12 bases in the middle. The length of the CDR3 is 15 residues. DNA for the CDR3: TGTGCCAGCAGTTTATGGTCTAGATCAACCGGGGAGCTGTTTTTT. This codes for CASSLWSRSTGELFF.

This chain connects TRBV18 to TRBJ1-2; D is perhaps TRBD1 (5 bases). Germline CDR1 and CDR2: KGHSH and LQKENI. The CDR3 consists of 14 residues. Trimming removed 1 base from V and 8 bases from J, with 14 bases in between. The CDR3 here is CASSPRQGLGGYTF. CDR3 coding DNA: TGTGCCAGCTCACCACGGCAGGGACTCGGCGGCTACACCTTC.

This clonotype has a count of ten or more. The chain couples TRBV12-3 or TRBV12-4 to TRBJ1-4, with D uncertain. The V end lost 3 bases, the J end lost 5 bases, and 7 bases lay between the germline ends. This CDR3 spans 13 amino acids. Written as DNA, the CDR3 is TGTGCCAGCAGTTTCAGTCGCAATGAAAAACTGTTTTTT. As protein: CASSFSRNEKLFF.

As regards this clonotype: Without the conserved terminal phenylalanine or tryptophan, this CDR3 likely stems from a read error. Because the CDR3's place on the DNA is in doubt, the DNA is left out and the CDR3 is given as listed by TCRdb. The CDR3 loop reads CASSPQDR. The gene calls are TRBV11-2 and TRBJ2-5; TRBD1, as called in the table, went unchecked against the DNA. Germline V gene data show CDR1 as SGHAT and CDR2 as FQNNGV. With termini counted, the CDR3 has 8 amino acids.

The rearrangement links TRBV2 to TRBJ2-2, with TRBD2 matching over 14 bases. The germline gives CDR1 SNHLY, CDR2 FYNNEI. The CDR3 extends over 18 amino acids. The V segment lost 6 bases and the J segment 4 bases; nucleotides outside the gene matches: 10. In DNA form, the CDR3 reads TGTGCCAGCAGGACCTCCGGGACTAGCGGGAGAGGCACCGGGGAGCTGTTTTTT. Its protein is CASRTSGTSGRGTGELFF.

This clonotype was seen many times. The chain links TRBV5-6 to TRBJ1-1, with D possibly being TRBD1 (5 bases). The CDR3 is 12 amino acids. CDR1 is SGHDT, CDR2 YYEEEE, per germline. Trimming shortened V by 0 bases and J by 8 bases, and 8 bases separated the two germline ends. The CDR3 sequence is CASSLVRAEAFF. In nucleotides, the CDR3 is TGTGCCAGCAGCTTGGTCAGGGCGGAAGCTTTCTTT.

This clonotype showed up just once. The chain uses TRBV7-2 and TRBJ2-2; 12 bases align to TRBD2. Germline loops: CDR1 SGHTA, CDR2 FQGNSA. The CDR3 length is 14 residues. V lost 5 bases and J lost 8; bases outside the gene matches: 3. CDR3 DNA: TGTGCCAGCAGCGAAACTAGCGGGAGGGGGGAGCTGTTTTTT. Its protein product is CASSETSGRGELFF. Using reference TRBV7-2 and TRBJ2-2 for the parts outside the CDR3, the full variable domain is GAGVSQSPSNKVTEKGKDVELRCDPISGHTALYWYRQSLGQGLEFLIYFQGNSAPDKSGLPSDRFSAERTGGSVSTLTIQRTQQEDSAVYLCASSETSGRGELFFGEGSRLTVL.

In the case of this clonotype: It may be a read error: a sequence one base away is much more abundant. V and J are TRBV10-3 and TRBJ2-7, with D possibly matching TRBD1 (5 bases). The CDR3 totals 14 residues. Germline CDR1 ENHRY, CDR2 SYGVKD. Trimming cost V 6 bases and J 0 bases, with 12 bases left between them. Here the CDR3 reads CAISRPDSSYEQYF. DNA of the CDR3: TGTGCCATCAGCAGACCAGACAGCTCCTACGAGCAGTACTTC.

This chain links TRBV7-9 with TRBJ2-2; D unresolved. Germline CDR1 SEHNR, CDR2 FQNEAQ (reference sequence). Between the trimmed V and J ends, which lost 3 bases and 5 bases, there was a span of 10 bases. CDR3 length: 14 amino acids. DNA of the CDR3: TGTGCCAGCAGCTTGGCCTTGGGAACCGGGGAGCTGTTTTTT. It yields the protein CASSLALGTGELFF.

This clonotype came up a few times. This chain uses TRBV2 with TRBJ1-3; D ambiguous. The CDR3 is 16 residues long. Per germline, CDR1 SNHLY and CDR2 FYNNEI. V was cut by 8 bases and J by 0 bases, with 17 bases left in between. CDR3 amino acids: CASSQMTVGSGNTIYF. Written as DNA, the CDR3 is TGTGCCAGCTCACAAATGACGGTCGGCTCTGGAAACACCATATATTTT.

In its sample, this clonotype was seen a few times. The J gene is TRBJ1-1, the V gene TRBV7-9; D remains unclear. Germline V CDR1 and CDR2: SEHNR, FQNEAQ (reference sequence). V lost 4 bases, J lost 5 bases, and 11 bases lay in between. The CDR3 contains 13 residues. CDR3 DNA sequence: TGTGCCAGCAGCTCACCATCCGGGACTGAAGCTTTCTTT. Translating it yields CASSSPSGTEAFF.

Many counts were recorded for this clonotype. The chain has TRBV20-1 and TRBJ1-5; no reliable D call. Germline CDR1 DFQATT, CDR2 SNEGSKA (reference sequence). The CDR3 length is 14 residues. The germline V and J ends were trimmed by 2 bases and 0 bases, with 8 bases remaining between them. This CDR3 reads CSARSQLSNQPQHF. The CDR3 region has the DNA TGCAGTGCTAGAAGTCAGCTTAGCAATCAGCCCCAGCATTTT.

The chain combines TRBV29-1 with TRBJ2-7; D is unclear. The germline V gene has CDR1 SQVTM and CDR2 ANQGSEA. This CDR3 is 12 amino acids long. Trimming took off 8 bases at V and 7 bases at J, with 18 bases between the two ends. CDR3 sequence (DNA): TGCAGCCCCGTATTGACTCCCAATGAGCAGTACTTC. As protein: CSPVLTPNEQYF.

The CDR3 region has the DNA TGCGCCAGCAGCCAAGAGCAGGGGTTGGCGCCCCTCCACTTT. Translated: CASSQEQGLAPLHF. The gene calls are TRBV4-3 and TRBJ1-6, with D possibly matching TRBD1 (6 bases). Germline V gene lookup returns CDR1 LGHNA and CDR2 YSLEER. Trimming took 0 bases from V and 13 from J, leaving 13 bases between them. This CDR3 is 14 amino acids long.

In regard to this clonotype: This may arise from a read error, as a much more abundant clone is one base away. The gene calls are TRBV7-3 and TRBJ2-7; TRBD2 aligns across 7 bases. The CDR3 is 15 amino acids. The germline V gene encodes CDR1 SGHTA and CDR2 FQGTGA. DNA for the CDR3: TGTGCCAGCAGTTATTCCAGGGACTATCTCTACGAGCAGTGCTTC. The encoded protein is CASSYSRDYLYEQCF.

This clonotype was recorded at least ten times. The J gene is TRBJ1-6, the V gene TRBV7-9; the D is unclear. The V end was cut by 4 bases, the J end by 8 bases, with 6 bases between. Germline V CDR1 and CDR2: SEHNR, FQNEAQ (reference sequence). The CDR3 is 12 residues long. The CDR3 DNA reads as TGTGCCAGCAGCTCATCTTATTCACCCCTCCACTTT. Protein product: CASSSSYSPLHF.

Worth noting for this clonotype: Possible read error: a much larger clone is one base away. Here the CDR3 omits its conserved ending phenylalanine or tryptophan, so a read error is the likely source. The rearrangement joins TRBV6-2 or TRBV6-3 to TRBJ1-1, with 7 bases that match TRBD1. Germline CDR1 reads MNHEY; CDR2 reads SVGEGT. The trim removed 2 bases at V and 11 bases at J, leaving 11 bases unmatched. This CDR3 has 14 residues. CDR3: CASSYGVKGAPAFL. The CDR3, as DNA: TGTGCCAGCAGTTACGGGGTAAAGGGGGCGCCGGCTTTCCTT.

This sequence joins TRBV29-1 and TRBJ2-3, with D possibly called TRBD1 or TRBD2 (6 bases each). CDR1 and CDR2 (germline): SQVTM, ANQGSEA. V shed 4 bases and J shed 2 bases, with 10 bases lying between them. The CDR3 extends over 13 amino acids. In DNA, the CDR3 is TGCAGCGTTGTGGGGGGCGCCACAGATACGCAGTATTTT. This codes for CSVVGGATDTQYF.

At least ten counts were recorded for this clonotype. V gene TRBV9 combines with J gene TRBJ2-2; TRBD2 agrees at 8 bases. Looked up from germline, CDR1 is SGDLS and CDR2 is YYNGEE. The CDR3 is 16 amino acids. With 3 bases clipped from V and 1 base from J, the junction kept 5 bases outside the gene matches. CDR3 protein: CASSAKTSVNTGELFF. The CDR3 DNA follows: TGTGCCAGCAGCGCAAAGACTAGCGTGAACACCGGGGAGCTGTTTTTT.